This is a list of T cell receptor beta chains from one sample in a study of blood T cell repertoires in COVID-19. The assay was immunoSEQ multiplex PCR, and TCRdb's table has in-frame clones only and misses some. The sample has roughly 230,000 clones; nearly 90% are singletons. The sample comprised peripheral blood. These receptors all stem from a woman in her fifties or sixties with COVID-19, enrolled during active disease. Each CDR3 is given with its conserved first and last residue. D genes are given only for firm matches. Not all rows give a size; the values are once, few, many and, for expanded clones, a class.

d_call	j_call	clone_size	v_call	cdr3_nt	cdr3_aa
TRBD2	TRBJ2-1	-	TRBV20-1	TGCAGTGCTAGGCGGGGGGTCGAGCAGTTCTTC	CSARRGVEQFF
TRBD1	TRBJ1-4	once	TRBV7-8	TGTGCCAGCAGCTTAAGGACAGGGCAGGAAAAACTGTTTTTT	CASSLRTGQEKLFF
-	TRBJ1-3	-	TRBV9	TGTGCCAGCAGCGTAGGCCTCAGGGGAATGGATAACACCATATATTTT	CASSVGLRGMDNTIYF
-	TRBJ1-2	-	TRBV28	TGTGCCAGCAGTTTGGAGAGGGTTGGTCTCGGCTACACCTTC	CASSLERVGLGYTF
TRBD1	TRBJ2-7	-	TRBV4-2	TGTGCCAGCAGCCAAGACCCTGGGACAGGGGTCTACGAGCAGTACTTC	CASSQDPGTGVYEQYF
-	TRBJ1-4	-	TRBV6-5	TGTGCCAGCAGAAACCCGGGTAATGAAAAACTGTTTTTT	CASRNPGNEKLFF
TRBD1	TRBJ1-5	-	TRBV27	TGTGCCAGCAGTTCCCGACAGGGCTATCAGCCCCAGCATTTT	CASSSRQGYQPQHF
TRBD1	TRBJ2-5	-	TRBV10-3	TGTGCCATCAGTGGGACAGGGGGGCAAGAGACCCAGTACTTC	CAISGTGGQETQYF
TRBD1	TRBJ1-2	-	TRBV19	TGTGCCAGTAGTATAGAGGTTCTGACAGGGGTTCGGTATGGCTACACCTTC	CASSIEVLTGVRYGYTF
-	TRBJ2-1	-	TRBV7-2	TGTGCCAGCAGCTTAAGTTCGAACCGGGGTGAGCAGTTCTTC	CASSLSSNRGEQFF
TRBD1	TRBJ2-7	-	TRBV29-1	TGCAGCGTCACCTCGGCGACAGGGGTATACGAGCAGTACTTC	CSVTSATGVYEQYF
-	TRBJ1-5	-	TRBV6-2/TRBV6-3	TGTGCCAGCAGTGCCGAAAAGGGGTATCAGCCCCAGCATTTT	CASSAEKGYQPQHF
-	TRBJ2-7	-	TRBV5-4	TGTGCCAGCAGCTTGGGAGGTTACGAGCAGTACTTC	CASSLGGYEQYF
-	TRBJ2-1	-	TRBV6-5	TGTGCCAGCAGTCGAACAGGGAATGAGCAGTTCTTC	CASSRTGNEQFF
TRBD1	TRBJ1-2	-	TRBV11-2	TGTGCCAGCAGCTCGCCTCGGGACAGGGCGATCGCTAACTATGGCTACACCTTC	CASSSPRDRAIANYGYTF